This T cell receptor (beta chain) was identified during a study of T cell repertoires in cytomegalovirus infection. Study overall: Peptides in the study included HLA-C-restricted and HLA-B-restricted CMV epitopes. Through public TCR beta signatures, both CMV infection and matching HLA type were indicated.

Study results and caveats: CMV carriers having the relevant HLA were flagged by cumulative public TCR beta family frequency.

One entry per CDR3 protein results from TCRdb running MiXCR on the reads. The repertoire consists of about 890,000 distinct CDR3 sequences, with about a third occurring once and the leading ten covering 13%. CDR1 and CDR2 from the germline V gene are MNHGY and SAAAGT. Trimming left V 4 bases short and J 5 bases short, with 14 bases between. This CDR3 is built from 14 residues. This clonotype was detected only once. No antigen is known for it. The rearrangement joins TRBV6-8 to TRBJ1-2; D might be TRBD1 (5 bases). The sequencing used cultured CD8+ T cells from PBMCs, collected from culture after CMV antigen stimulation. The TCR sequence derives from a human donor in good health (CMV status not recorded). Some clones in this sample may be carry-over from other donors' samples. The CDR3 protein is CASSSRDGLYGYTF. The CDR3 DNA reads TGTGCCAGCAGTTCCCGGGACGGACTATATGGCTACACCTTC.